A single sample gave rise to the 11 T cell receptor beta chains below, sequenced in a study of T cell responses to AZD1222 COVID-19 vaccine. TCRdb's table, derived via immunoSEQ multiplex PCR, lists solely in-frame clones and lacks some. This repertoire shows about 130,000 clones, more than 85% found once; its top ten account for approximately 2%. Source: peripheral blood, taken 28 days after the second AZD1222 dose. These receptors originate from an adult who received the AZD1222 COVID-19 vaccine.

J is TRBJ1-1 and V is TRBV18, with a tentative D call TRBD1 (5 bases). Germline V gives CDR1 KGHSH, CDR2 LQKENI. CDR3 size: 13 residues. V lost 0 bases and J 4 bases, leaving 6 bases between the germline ends. The CDR3 loop is CASSPPGVTEAFF. The CDR3 DNA reads as TGTGCCAGCTCACCACCAGGGGTCACTGAAGCTTTCTTT.

The chain joins TRBV5-4 to TRBJ1-2, with a tentative D call TRBD1 (5 bases). Deletions cut 0 bases from V and 4 bases from J, with 10 bases between. CDR1 is SGHNT and CDR2 is YYREEE in the germline V gene (reference sequence). This CDR3 is 14 amino acids long. The CDR3: CASSLEAGTYGYTF. The CDR3 DNA reads TGTGCCAGCAGCTTGGAAGCGGGGACCTATGGCTACACCTTC.

CDR3 nucleotide sequence: TGCGCCAGCAGCTTGATAGACAGGGCGAACAATGAGCAGTTCTTC. This gives the protein CASSLIDRANNEQFF. This chain links TRBV5-1 with TRBJ2-1; 7 bases agree with TRBD1. CDR1 is SGHRS and CDR2 is YFSETQ in the germline V gene. This CDR3 is 15 amino acids long. Germline trimming cut 1 base from V and 5 bases from J; bases unmatched to any gene: 6.

The chain joins TRBV9 to TRBJ1-1; D gene uncertain. This CDR3 region has 14 residues. Germline assignment: CDR1 SGDLS and CDR2 YYNGEE. Trimming shortened V by 0 bases and J by 2 bases, and 8 bases separated the two germline ends. Written as DNA, the CDR3 is TGTGCCAGCAGCGTAGTCGCAAGCAACACTGAAGCTTTCTTT. Its translation is CASSVVASNTEAFF. The entire variable domain, with the rest obtained from reference TRBV9 and TRBJ1-1, is as follows: DSGVTQTPKHLITATGQRVTLRCSPRSGDLSVYWYQQSLDQGLQFLIQYYNGEERAKGNILERFSAQQFPDLHSELNLSSLELGDSALYFCASSVVASNTEAFFGQGTRLTVV.

On this clone itself: One end of the junction is discordant with germline, which a read error may explain. The chain recombines TRBV30 with TRBJ2-5; D ambiguous. Per germline, CDR1 GTSNPN and CDR2 SVGIG (reference sequence). This CDR3 has 11 amino acids. The CDR3 reads CAWSRTLRHDF. As DNA, the CDR3 is TGTGCCTGGAGTCGGACCCTGAGGCATGACTTC.

This chain uses TRBV6-5 with TRBJ2-7; TRBD1 might be the D (5 bases). V was cut by 0 bases and J by 5 bases, with 17 bases left in between. The germline gives CDR1 MNHEY, CDR2 SVGAGI. This CDR3 has 16 residues. The CDR3 sequence is CASSYSSGSAIHEQYV. CDR3 DNA sequence: TGTGCCAGCAGTTACTCGTCAGGGTCAGCTATCCACGAGCAGTACGTC.

The gene calls are TRBV5-1 and TRBJ1-2, with D possibly matching TRBD1 (5 bases). Germline CDR1 and CDR2: SGHRS and YFSETQ. The CDR3 consists of 15 residues. V was pared by 4 bases and J by 3 bases, with 16 bases between. The CDR3 reads CASSAGPGLDYGYTF. In nucleotides, the CDR3 is TGCGCCAGCAGCGCCGGACCAGGGTTAGACTATGGCTACACCTTC.

This clone was seen once. This sequence joins TRBV19 and TRBJ1-1; D is unresolved. CDR3 length: 14 residues. Germline values: CDR1 LNHDA, CDR2 SQIVND (reference sequence). Trimming pared 0 bases from V and 5 bases from J, leaving 10 bases between. The CDR3 nucleotides read TGTGCCAGTAGTATAGAAGGCCCTCTAACTGAAGCTTTCTTT. Encoded protein: CASSIEGPLTEAFF.

V and J are TRBV29-1 and TRBJ2-2; D is possibly TRBD1 (5 bases). Germline CDR1 and CDR2: SQVTM and ANQGSEA. The V end lost 5 bases, the J end lost 7 bases, and 11 bases lay between the germline ends. This CDR3 has 12 residues. The CDR3 DNA reads as TGCAGCGTTCGGCAGGGTGGCGGGGAGCTGTTTTTT. Amino acid sequence: CSVRQGGGELFF.

The CDR3 sequence is CASGAIQDEKLFF. In DNA, the CDR3 is TGTGCCAGCGGGGCAATTCAAGATGAAAAACTGTTTTTT. This chain joins TRBV7-9 and TRBJ1-4; D perhaps matches TRBD1 (5 bases). This CDR3 region has 13 residues. Germline V gene lookup returns CDR1 SEHNR and CDR2 FQNEAQ (reference sequence). V was trimmed by 8 bases and J by 6 bases, leaving 13 bases between them.

The chain combines TRBV5-1 with TRBJ1-4; 7 bases are a match to TRBD1. Germline V CDR1 and CDR2: SGHRS, YFSETQ. The ends lost 4 bases at V and 7 bases at J; junction bases unmatched: 13. The CDR3 is made up of 16 amino acids. The CDR3 coding sequence is TGCGCCAGCAGCCCCGATCCGACAGGGATCGGTGAAAAACTGTTTTTT. It codes for CASSPDPTGIGEKLFF.